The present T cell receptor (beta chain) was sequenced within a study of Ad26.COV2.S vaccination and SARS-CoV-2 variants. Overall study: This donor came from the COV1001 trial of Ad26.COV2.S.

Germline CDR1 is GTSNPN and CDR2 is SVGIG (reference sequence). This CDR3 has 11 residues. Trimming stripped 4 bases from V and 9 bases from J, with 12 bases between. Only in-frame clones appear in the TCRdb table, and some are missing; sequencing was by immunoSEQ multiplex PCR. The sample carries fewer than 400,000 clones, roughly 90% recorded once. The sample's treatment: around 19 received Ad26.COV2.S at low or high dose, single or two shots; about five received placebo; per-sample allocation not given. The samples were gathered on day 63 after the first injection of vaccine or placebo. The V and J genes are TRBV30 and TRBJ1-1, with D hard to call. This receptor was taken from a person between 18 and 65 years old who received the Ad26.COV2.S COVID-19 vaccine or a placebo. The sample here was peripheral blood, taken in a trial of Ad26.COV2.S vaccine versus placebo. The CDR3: CAWTHPKQAFF. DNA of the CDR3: TGTGCCTGGACCCATCCCAAGCAAGCTTTCTTT.